This T cell receptor beta chain was found in a study of shared clonotypes between healthy human individuals. Note on this clone: As yet, its antigen is unknown.

There are 14 residues in the CDR3. Study findings and constraints: Compared with memory subsets, naive subsets generally had larger estimated richness. It was the few donors that limited the genetic and exposure-history diversity represented.

Assay: immunoSEQ multiplex PCR; the TCRdb copy retains only in-frame clones and omits some. The sample comprises some 1.1 million clones, roughly 77% of which are singletons, and 0.89% rests with the top ten. The sequencing input was memory CD4+ T cells from PBMCs. Subset defined: CD45RA-negative fraction. The origin of this receptor is a young man in good health. Some clones in this sample may be carry-over from other donors' samples. The chain uses TRBV1 and TRBJ2-7; no DNA check was done on the table's D call, TRBD2. TRBV1 is a pseudogene segment. This CDR3 is CTSISLKGGDEQYF. Here the CDR3 DNA reads TGCACCAGCATCTCCCTCAAAGGGGGGGACGAGCAGTACTTC.